These 5 T cell receptor beta chains were sequenced from one sample in a study of long-term antiretroviral therapy in people with HIV (dated 2022 in TCRdb). Sequencing of the TRB variable region was done with the immunoSEQ hsTCRB v3.0 assay at survey level resolution. TCRdb took over this immuneACCESS table, retaining in-frame rearrangements with V and J assigned. Such tables are incomplete; in checked studies, under half of the missing clones stem from an unresolved V gene, and the remainder is unexplained. The sample yields 23,000 or so clones; around 83% were counted once. The leading ten clones occupy around 24% of the sample. The specimen comprised unsorted PBMCs, sampled 0.4 years after starting antiretroviral therapy. The receptors come from a man aged 45-65 years with HIV.

The chain combines TRBV6-5 with TRBJ1-1; perhaps TRBD1 as D (5 bases). Germline V CDR1 and CDR2: MNHEY, SVGAGI. The CDR3 extends over 13 amino acids. Trimming stripped 8 bases from V and 5 bases from J, with 15 bases between. The CDR3 sequence: CASFGGARTEAFF. CDR3 nucleotides: TGTGCCAGCTTTGGAGGGGCGCGGACTGAAGCTTTCTTT.

The chain links TRBV5-1 to TRBJ1-1, with D unresolved. CDR3 length equals 13 residues. V was clipped by 4 bases and J by 1 base, with 8 bases between them. From germline, CDR1 is SGHRS and CDR2 YFSETQ. CDR3: CASSIRANTEAFF. The CDR3 nucleotides read TGCGCCAGCAGCATACGGGCGAACACTGAAGCTTTCTTT.

This sequence joins TRBV5-1 and TRBJ2-3; 10 bases fit TRBD1. The V and J ends lost 2 bases and 4 bases, in that order; junction bases with no gene match: 4. Germline CDR1 reads SGHRS; CDR2 reads YFSETQ. The CDR3 contains 15 residues. The CDR3 DNA is TGCGCCAGCAGCTTAGGGACAGGGGTGGCAGATACGCAGTATTTT. Translated, it gives CASSLGTGVADTQYF. The full variable domain, its missing parts supplied by reference TRBV5-1 and TRBJ2-3, is KAGVTQTPRYLIKTRGQQVTLSCSPISGHRSVSWYQQTPGQGLQFLFEYFSETQRNKGNFPGRFSGRQFSNSRSEMNVSTLELGDSALYLCASSLGTGVADTQYFGPGTRLTVL.

This clone has more than one count but fewer than ten. The chain combines TRBV5-4 with TRBJ2-2; unclear D gene. Germline V lookup: CDR1 SGHNT, CDR2 YYREEE (reference sequence). V was pared by 0 bases and J by 9 bases, with 6 bases between. The CDR3 consists of 12 residues. The CDR3 DNA is TGTGCCAGCAGCTTGGAGGCGCGGGAGCTGTTTTTT. The encoded protein is CASSLEARELFF.

This clone was detected only a few times. The gene calls are TRBV4-1 and TRBJ2-1; no firm D call. The ends were cut back, 4 bases at V and 4 bases at J, with 8 bases in the middle. This CDR3 has 13 amino acids. Germline loops: CDR1 MGHRA, CDR2 YSYEKL. This CDR3 reads CASSRLQYNEQFF. The CDR3 DNA reads TGCGCCAGCAGCCGGCTGCAGTACAATGAGCAGTTCTTC.